These 9 T cell receptor beta chains were all obtained from the same sample, sequenced in a study of tumor and adjacent non-tumor tissue in lung cancer. TCRbeta libraries were built with three rounds of nested PCR, modified from ARM-PCR. One entry per CDR3 protein results from TCRdb running MiXCR on the multiplex PCR reads. The sample has roughly 120,000 distinct CDR3 sequences; about 61% are singletons. RNA was extracted from bulk tissue without any cell sorting. This non-tumor lung sample came from over 3 cm beyond the tumor edge. Sequencing was done on a sample of distant non-tumor lung tissue. The receptors derive from a man aged 55-75 years with non-small cell lung cancer.

This clonotype was detected many times. This chain joins TRBV5-5 and TRBJ1-1; perhaps TRBD1 as D (5 bases). Germline V lookup: CDR1 SGHKS, CDR2 YYEKEE (reference sequence). The germline V and J ends were trimmed by 3 bases and 0 bases, with 12 bases remaining between them. This CDR3 comprises 15 residues. CDR3 nucleotides: TGTGCCAGCAGCTCGGGACGGACCATGAACACTGAAGCTTTCTTT. This encodes CASSSGRTMNTEAFF.

The chain couples TRBV5-1 to TRBJ2-5; 9 nucleotides line up with TRBD1. Germline V lookup: CDR1 SGHRS, CDR2 YFSETQ. The CDR3 has 12 residues. Unmatched junction bases numbered 10, after V lost 6 bases and J lost 13 bases. Here the CDR3 reads CASIRTGDDRYF. In DNA form, the CDR3 reads TGCGCCAGCATCAGGACAGGGGACGACCGGTACTTC.

A few counts support this clonotype. Being one base from a much bigger clone, this may be a read error. The chain links TRBV12-3 or TRBV12-4 to TRBJ2-6; the D gene is possibly TRBD1 (6 bases). The length of the CDR3 is 15 residues. The CDR3 DNA follows: TGTACCAGTAACATACAGGGATTTGGGGCCAACGTCCTGACTTTC. Translating gives CTSNIQGFGANVLTF.

Comment on this clonotype: A much larger clone lies one base from this, so it may be a read error. The V gene is TRBV20-1, the J gene TRBJ2-2, with D unresolved. CDR3 size: 12 residues. Trimming removed 7 bases from V and 7 bases from J, with 13 bases in between. CDR1 and CDR2 (germline): DFQATT, SNEGSKA (reference sequence). In DNA form, the CDR3 reads TGCAGTGTTAGTTTGGGTATCGGGGAGCTGTTTTTT. Its translation: CSVSLGIGELFF.

With regard to this clonotype: One end of the junction fails to match germline, which may point to a read error. This sequence joins TRBV13 and TRBJ2-7; D assignment may be TRBD1 or TRBD2 (5 bases each). The CDR3 extends over 16 amino acids. The germline gives CDR1 PRHDT, CDR2 FYEKMQ (reference sequence). CDR3 in amino acids: CASSLAGDRSSYEQCF. DNA of the CDR3: TGTGCCAGCAGCTTAGCCGGGGACCGGAGCTCCTACGAGCAGTGCTTC.

The chain links TRBV28 to TRBJ2-7; no reliable D call. The V and J ends lost 3 bases and 2 bases respectively, with 14 bases between them. The CDR3 has 15 amino acids. In germline, CDR1 is MDHEN, CDR2 SYDVKM. The CDR3 loop reads CASSFSRQSPYEQYF. For the CDR3, the DNA is TGTGCCAGCAGTTTCAGCAGGCAGTCCCCCTACGAGCAGTACTTC.

This clonotype has more than one count but fewer than ten. A much larger clone differs by one base, so this may be a read error. This sequence joins TRBV6-2 or TRBV6-3 and TRBJ1-5, with 7 bases matching TRBD1. Germline CDR1 reads MNHEY; CDR2 reads SVGEGT. The CDR3 sequence is 14 residues long. The CDR3 reads CVSSYTGQAEPQHF. The DNA of the CDR3 is TGTGTCAGCAGTTACACCGGACAGGCGGAGCCCCAGCATTTT.

In the case of this clonotype: A junction boundary mismatches the germline segment, possibly from a read error. J is TRBJ2-7 and V is TRBV11-2; no clear D gene. The CDR3 is made up of 15 amino acids. Germline CDR1 SGHAT, CDR2 FQNNGV. The CDR3 DNA is TGTACCAGCAGCTTAGTCGGAGATGGCTCCTACGATCAGTACTTC. Encoded protein: CTSSLVGDGSYDQYF.

Concerning this clonotype itself: The CDR3 does not end in the conserved phenylalanine or tryptophan, so this is likely a read error. It is unclear where the CDR3 begins or ends on the DNA, so no DNA is shown, and the CDR3 is as TCRdb lists it. V and J are TRBV11-2 and TRBJ1-1; the table's D gene call, TRBD1, was not cross checked with the DNA. Germline V lookup: CDR1 SGHAT, CDR2 FQNNGV. From its first to its last residue, the CDR3 has 15 amino acids. The CDR3 here is CASSLRQGLNTEPFL.